These 24 T cell receptor beta chains came from one sample sequenced in a study of beta chain features in type 1 diabetes. The antigens of these receptors remain unknown. Notes on the study in general: For Type 1 diabetes patients, all four CD4+ subsets carried TCRB CDR3s that were moderately but significantly shorter.

The isolated RNA, all of it, was reverse transcribed, so expressed TCRB transcripts were what got sequenced. Here immunoSEQ multiplex PCR was the method, and the copy in TCRdb shows in-frame clones only, minus some. The sample has a few hundred thousand clones; 20% to 25% are singletons. Sequenced material: naive CD4+ T cells from blood. The receptors stem from a woman in her thirties with type 1 diabetes.

The V gene is TRBV7-9, the J gene TRBJ2-4; D is possibly TRBD2 (5 bases). Per germline, CDR1 SEHNR and CDR2 FQNEAQ (reference sequence). The V and J ends lost 1 base and 0 bases respectively, with 10 bases between them. The CDR3 is made up of 16 amino acids. The CDR3 nucleotides read TGTGCCAGCAGCTTAGGAGCGGAACTAGCCAAAAACATTCAGTACTTC. This sequence encodes CASSLGAELAKNIQYF.

V usage is TRBV15 and J usage is TRBJ1-2, with D possibly matching TRBD1 (6 bases). From germline, CDR1 is LNHNV and CDR2 YYDKDF (reference sequence). Trimming stripped 0 bases from V and 7 bases from J, with 15 bases between. This CDR3 comprises 15 residues. CDR3 residues: CATSRDKGQGLGYTF. The DNA for the CDR3 is TGTGCCACCAGCAGAGATAAAGGGCAGGGGCTTGGCTACACCTTC.

This chain uses TRBV5-4 with TRBJ2-7; TRBD2 agrees at 9 bases. After removal of 1 base from V and 4 bases from J, the junction contained 6 bases not matched to a gene. The V gene's germline CDR1 is SGHNT and CDR2 YYREEE (reference sequence). This CDR3 comprises 15 residues. CDR3 in amino acids: CASSLWREGTYEQYF. The CDR3 DNA reads as TGTGCCAGCAGCTTGTGGCGGGAGGGAACTTACGAGCAGTACTTC.

V gene TRBV5-1 combines with J gene TRBJ2-1, with 8 positions matching TRBD2. Germline assignment: CDR1 SGHRS and CDR2 YFSETQ. Trimming removed 0 bases from V and 0 bases from J; junction bases left unmatched: 5. The CDR3 sequence is 17 residues long. This CDR3 is CASSLESGRPSYNEQFF. The CDR3 DNA follows: TGCGCCAGCAGCTTGGAAAGCGGGAGACCCTCCTACAATGAGCAGTTCTTC.

The chain is built from TRBV18 and TRBJ1-1, with D possibly matching TRBD1 (6 bases). V was trimmed by 1 base and J by 3 bases, leaving 6 bases between them. The CDR3 consists of 13 residues. Germline values: CDR1 KGHSH, CDR2 LQKENI. DNA of the CDR3: TGTGCCAGCTCACCACAGGGGGACACTGAAGCTTTCTTT. This gives the protein CASSPQGDTEAFF.

The chain carries TRBV5-4 and TRBJ2-7; 11 nucleotides match TRBD2. Trimming removed 1 base from V and 7 bases from J; junction bases left unmatched: 7. Germline V lookup: CDR1 SGHNT, CDR2 YYREEE (reference sequence). The CDR3 has 15 residues. The CDR3 reads CASSLYTSGSREQYF. CDR3 DNA: TGTGCCAGCAGCTTGTACACTAGCGGGAGCCGTGAGCAGTACTTC.

This clone turned up a few times. The V call is TRBV27, the J call TRBJ2-1; D not certain. The CDR3 spans 11 residues. Germline CDR1 and CDR2: MNHEY and SMNVEV (reference sequence). Trimming took 3 bases from V and 11 from J, leaving 8 bases between them. DNA of the CDR3: TGTGCCAGCAGTTTGGGCAGGAAGCAGTTCTTC. Amino acid sequence: CASSLGRKQFF.

As DNA, the CDR3 is TGTGCCAGCAGTTTGACAGCCACAGATACGCAGTATTTT. The encoded protein is CASSLTATDTQYF. The chain recombines TRBV28 with TRBJ2-3; weak D call: TRBD1 (5 bases). Germline CDR1 reads MDHEN; CDR2 reads SYDVKM. The V end lost 3 bases, the J end lost 2 bases, and 6 bases lay between the germline ends. This CDR3 comprises 13 residues.

This chain connects TRBV6-5 to TRBJ2-1, with D unclear. The CDR3 has 13 residues. The V gene's germline CDR1 is MNHEY and CDR2 SVGAGI. The germline V and J ends were trimmed by 5 bases and 9 bases, with 14 bases remaining between them. CDR3 DNA: TGTGCCAGCAGTCAGCCCGAGACTCTTGAGCAGTTCTTC. It translates to CASSQPETLEQFF.

A few counts support this clone. The V call is TRBV18, the J call TRBJ2-2; D call uncertain. Trimming took off 3 bases at V and 5 bases at J, with 13 bases between the two ends. The CDR3 consists of 15 residues. CDR1 and CDR2 (germline): KGHSH, LQKENI. The CDR3 spells CASSPAGYSTGELFF. The CDR3 coding sequence is TGTGCCAGCTCACCCGCCGGGTATTCGACCGGGGAGCTGTTTTTT.

The chain joins TRBV6-5 to TRBJ2-7; D might be TRBD1 (5 bases). CDR3 length: 13 residues. From germline, CDR1 is MNHEY and CDR2 SVGAGI. The germline V and J ends were trimmed by 8 bases and 6 bases, with 17 bases remaining between them. The CDR3 sequence: CASGLRRGFEQYF. The CDR3 bases are TGTGCCAGCGGTTTGAGAAGGGGTTTCGAGCAGTACTTC.

This chain links TRBV19 with TRBJ2-7, with 9 nucleotides matching TRBD1. CDR1 and CDR2 from the germline V gene are LNHDA and SQIVND (reference sequence). With 10 bases clipped from V and 4 bases from J, the junction kept 11 bases outside the gene matches. The length of the CDR3 is 14 residues. CDR3 bases: TGTGCCACCTCGGACAGGGGCATTCGGTACGAGCAGTACTTC. Translated, it gives CATSDRGIRYEQYF. Using reference TRBV19 and TRBJ2-7 for the parts outside the CDR3, the full variable domain is DGGITQSPKYLFRKEGQNVTLSCEQNLNHDAMYWYRQDPGQGLRLIYYSQIVNDFQKGDIAEGYSVSREKKESFPLTVTSAQKNPTAFYLCATSDRGIRYEQYFGPGTRLTVT.

The chain couples TRBV4-1 to TRBJ2-1; no clear D gene. V was cut by 1 base and J by 4 bases, with 11 bases left in between. CDR3 length: 15 residues. Germline-derived CDR1 and CDR2 are MGHRA and YSYEKL. As DNA, the CDR3 is TGCGCCAGCAGCCAAGGGCTCCCAAATTACAATGAGCAGTTCTTC. Its translation is CASSQGLPNYNEQFF.

This clone was counted between two and nine times. The J gene is TRBJ2-3, the V gene TRBV27; 11 positions agree with TRBD2. Losses at the gene ends were 5 bases for V and 3 bases for J; bases not matched to a gene: 10. CDR3 size: 17 residues. Germline V gene lookup returns CDR1 MNHEY and CDR2 SMNVEV (reference sequence). The CDR3 sequence is CASSRTLAGGSTDTQYF. The CDR3 nucleotides read TGTGCCAGCAGTCGAACCCTAGCGGGAGGTAGTACAGATACGCAGTATTTT.

The V gene is TRBV7-3, the J gene TRBJ2-3, with 11 nucleotides matching TRBD2. Germline CDR1 SGHTA, CDR2 FQGTGA. This CDR3 is 15 amino acids long. After removal of 0 bases from V and 4 bases from J, the junction contained 0 bases not matched to a gene. DNA of the CDR3: TGTGCCAGCAGCTTAACTAGCGGGAGGGCAGATACGCAGTATTTT. As protein: CASSLTSGRADTQYF.

This clone has a handful of counts. V usage is TRBV5-1 and J usage is TRBJ2-1; 8 bases agree with TRBD2. V was pared by 0 bases and J by 0 bases, with 2 bases of the junction left unmatched. Germline values: CDR1 SGHRS, CDR2 YFSETQ. This CDR3 is built from 16 residues. The CDR3 loop is CASSLVSGSSYNEQFF. In DNA form, the CDR3 reads TGCGCCAGCAGCTTGGTGAGCGGGAGCTCCTACAATGAGCAGTTCTTC.

The chain is built from TRBV9 and TRBJ2-3; no reliable D call. The V end was cut by 0 bases, the J end by 1 base, with 6 bases between. This CDR3 spans 14 amino acids. The germline V gene has CDR1 SGDLS and CDR2 YYNGEE. CDR3 bases: TGTGCCAGCAGCGTAGCGGTGCGCACAGATACGCAGTATTTT. Amino acids: CASSVAVRTDTQYF.

Details on this clone: The same CDR3 is also encoded by other DNA sequences in this sample. The chain recombines TRBV2 with TRBJ2-5; TRBD1 is a possible D gene (6 bases). The CDR3 loop spans 11 amino acids. Germline V lookup: CDR1 SNHLY, CDR2 FYNNEI. With 7 bases removed from V and 4 bases from J, the gap between germline ends came to 7 bases. CDR3 in DNA: TGTGCCAGCACCAGGGGAGAGACCCAGTACTTC. Protein product: CASTRGETQYF.

The chain joins TRBV14 to TRBJ2-4; D gene unclear. Germline V lookup: CDR1 SGHDN, CDR2 FVKESK. The CDR3 contains 15 residues. Trimming cost V 0 bases and J 9 bases, with 15 bases left between them. The CDR3 loop is CASSQDSSAERIQYF. Here the CDR3 DNA reads TGTGCCAGCAGCCAAGATTCCTCGGCCGAGCGCATTCAGTACTTC.

The chain links TRBV25-1 to TRBJ2-5; TRBD1 agrees at 7 bases. Per the germline V gene, CDR1 is MGHDK and CDR2 is SYGVNS. Losses at the gene ends were 4 bases for V and 5 bases for J; bases not matched to a gene: 4. CDR3 length equals 13 residues. CDR3 residues: CASSGQGVETQYF. Here the CDR3 DNA reads TGTGCCAGCAGTGGACAGGGAGTCGAGACCCAGTACTTC.

This clone appeared a few times. The J gene is TRBJ2-1, the V gene TRBV5-1; tentative D call: TRBD1 (6 bases). CDR3 length equals 18 residues. The ends were cut back, 0 bases at V and 6 bases at J, with 22 bases in the middle. Germline assignment: CDR1 SGHRS and CDR2 YFSETQ. The CDR3 loop reads CASSLVGHSRQKSNEQFF. For the CDR3, the DNA is TGCGCCAGCAGCTTGGTGGGACACAGCAGACAGAAATCCAATGAGCAGTTCTTC. Variable domain in full (rest from reference TRBV5-1 and TRBJ2-1): KAGVTQTPRYLIKTRGQQVTLSCSPISGHRSVSWYQQTPGQGLQFLFEYFSETQRNKGNFPGRFSGRQFSNSRSEMNVSTLELGDSALYLCASSLVGHSRQKSNEQFFGPGTRLTVL.

The chain uses TRBV9 and TRBJ1-2, with D perhaps matching TRBD1 (5 bases). Germline CDR1 SGDLS, CDR2 YYNGEE. Trimming removed 5 bases at V and 4 bases at J, with 18 bases between. The CDR3 loop spans 15 amino acids. The CDR3 coding sequence is TGTGCCAGCAGGGATGGACAATTTGGTGGCTATGGCTACACCTTC. This translates into CASRDGQFGGYGYTF.

A few counts support this clone. In DNA, the CDR3 is TGTGCCAGCTCACCACCGGGAGCAAAGGATACGCAGTATTTT. The encoded protein is CASSPPGAKDTQYF. The chain combines TRBV18 with TRBJ2-3; the D gene is possibly TRBD2 (5 bases). V lost 0 bases and J 6 bases, leaving 10 bases between the germline ends. Looked up from germline, CDR1 is KGHSH and CDR2 is LQKENI. CDR3 length equals 14 residues.

The sample holds a few counts of this clone. J is TRBJ1-1 and V is TRBV9, with D tentatively TRBD1 (6 bases). Germline loops: CDR1 SGDLS, CDR2 YYNGEE. The CDR3 consists of 15 residues. V was cut by 2 bases and J by 0 bases, with 11 bases left in between. CDR3 amino acids: CASSVGHLVNTEAFF. CDR3 nucleotides: TGTGCCAGCAGCGTGGGACACCTTGTGAACACTGAAGCTTTCTTT. The whole variable domain, remainder taken from reference TRBV9 and TRBJ1-1, is DSGVTQTPKHLITATGQRVTLRCSPRSGDLSVYWYQQSLDQGLQFLIQYYNGEERAKGNILERFSAQQFPDLHSELNLSSLELGDSALYFCASSVGHLVNTEAFFGQGTRLTVV.